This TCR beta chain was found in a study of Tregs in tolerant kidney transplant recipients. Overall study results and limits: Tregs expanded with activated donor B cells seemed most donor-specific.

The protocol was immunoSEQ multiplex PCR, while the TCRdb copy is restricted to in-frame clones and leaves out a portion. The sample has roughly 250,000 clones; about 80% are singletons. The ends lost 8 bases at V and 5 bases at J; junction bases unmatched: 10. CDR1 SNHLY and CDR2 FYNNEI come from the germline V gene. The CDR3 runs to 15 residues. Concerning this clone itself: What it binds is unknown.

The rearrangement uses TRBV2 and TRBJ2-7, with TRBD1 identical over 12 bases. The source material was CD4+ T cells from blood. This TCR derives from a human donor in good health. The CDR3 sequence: CASQRGGQGADEQYF. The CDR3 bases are TGTGCCAGCCAACGGGGGGGACAGGGGGCGGACGAGCAGTACTTC. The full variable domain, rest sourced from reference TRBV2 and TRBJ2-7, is EPEVTQTPSHQVTQMGQEVILRCVPISNHLYFYWYRQILGQKVEFLVSFYNNEISEKSEIFDDQFSVERPDGSNFTLKIRSTKLEDSAMYFCASQRGGQGADEQYFGPGTRLTVT.